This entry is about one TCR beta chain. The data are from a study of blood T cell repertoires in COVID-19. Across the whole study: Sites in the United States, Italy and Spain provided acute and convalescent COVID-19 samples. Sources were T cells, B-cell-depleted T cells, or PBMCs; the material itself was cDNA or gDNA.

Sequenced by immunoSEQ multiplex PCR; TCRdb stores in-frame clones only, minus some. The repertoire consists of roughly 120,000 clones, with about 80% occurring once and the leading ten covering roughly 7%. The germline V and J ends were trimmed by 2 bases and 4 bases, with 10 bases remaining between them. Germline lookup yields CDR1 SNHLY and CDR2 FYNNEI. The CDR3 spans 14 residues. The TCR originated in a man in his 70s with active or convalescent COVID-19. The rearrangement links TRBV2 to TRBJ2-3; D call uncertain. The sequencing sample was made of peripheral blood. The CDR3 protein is CASSEISGSDTQYF. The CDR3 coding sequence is TGTGCCAGCAGTGAAATCTCAGGATCAGATACGCAGTATTTT.